This passage covers 24 T cell receptor beta chains from one sample sequenced in a study of blood T cell repertoires in COVID-19. Method: immunoSEQ multiplex PCR; TCRdb's copy keeps in-frame clones and lacks some. Among 110,000 to 150,000 clones, nearly 90% were seen once, and the ten largest hold approximately 2%. Input material: peripheral blood. The origin of the receptors is a man aged 70 or older with acute or convalescent COVID-19.

This clone has only one observation. The chain uses TRBV10-3 and TRBJ1-1, with D possibly matching TRBD1 (6 bases). The germline V and J ends were trimmed by 4 bases and 0 bases, with 12 bases remaining between them. Germline V gene data show CDR1 as ENHRY and CDR2 as SYGVKD. This CDR3 region has 15 residues. The CDR3 spells CAISGVTGLNTEAFF. CDR3 nucleotide sequence: TGTGCCATCAGTGGCGTAACAGGGTTGAACACTGAAGCTTTCTTT.

This clone was detected only once. V is TRBV13 and J is TRBJ1-1; D perhaps matches TRBD1 (6 bases). This CDR3 region has 15 residues. Trimming removed 3 bases from V and 0 bases from J, with 11 bases in between. Germline V gives CDR1 PRHDT, CDR2 FYEKMQ (reference sequence). The CDR3 sequence: CASSFTGLMNTEAFF. CDR3 DNA: TGTGCCAGCAGCTTCACAGGGTTGATGAACACTGAAGCTTTCTTT.

This rearrangement joins TRBV12-3 or TRBV12-4 to TRBJ1-2; no firm D call. Trimming removed 3 bases from V and 0 bases from J, with 5 bases in between. The CDR3 is 13 residues long. The CDR3 protein is CASSLGANYGYTF. The CDR3 coding sequence is TGTGCCAGCAGTTTGGGAGCTAACTATGGCTACACCTTC.

This clone was counted a few times. This rearrangement joins TRBV29-1 to TRBJ1-1; 8 bases map to TRBD1. Trimming cost V 4 bases and J 1 base; bases outside gene matches: 2. Germline lookup yields CDR1 SQVTM and CDR2 ANQGSEA. The CDR3 has 13 amino acids. In DNA form, the CDR3 reads TGCAGCGTTGTTGACAGGGGGAACACTGAAGCTTTCTTT. Amino acids: CSVVDRGNTEAFF.

V gene TRBV11-2 combines with J gene TRBJ2-5, with D tentatively TRBD2 (7 bases). This CDR3 has 16 amino acids. Germline V gene sequence: CDR1 SGHAT, CDR2 FQNNGV. Trimming removed 7 bases from V and 5 bases from J, with 23 bases in between. CDR3 DNA: TGTGCCAGCACCCGGCAGTTGGGGGGGGCGATGGAGACCCAGTACTTC. Translating gives CASTRQLGGAMETQYF.

The chain recombines TRBV5-1 with TRBJ1-6, with 8 bases fitting TRBD1. Unmatched junction bases numbered 8, after V lost 7 bases and J lost 8 bases. CDR3 length: 14 amino acids. Germline V gives CDR1 SGHRS, CDR2 YFSETQ. The CDR3 DNA reads TGCGCCAGCCAGCGGACAGGGCAGGATTCACCCCTCCACTTT. Translating it yields CASQRTGQDSPLHF.

This clone was detected once. This rearrangement joins TRBV2 to TRBJ2-5, with 8 nucleotides matching TRBD1. J lost 4 bases, V lost 6 bases, and 4 bases had no gene match. Germline V CDR1 and CDR2: SNHLY, FYNNEI. The CDR3 contains 13 residues. The DNA of the CDR3 is TGTGCCAGCAGCGGACAGGGCGTAGAGACCCAGTACTTC. This gives the protein CASSGQGVETQYF. Using reference TRBV2 and TRBJ2-5 for the parts outside the CDR3, the full variable domain is EPEVTQTPSHQVTQMGQEVILRCVPISNHLYFYWYRQILGQKVEFLVSFYNNEISEKSEIFDDQFSVERPDGSNFTLKIRSTKLEDSAMYFCASSGQGVETQYFGPGTRLLVL.

The V and J genes are TRBV13 and TRBJ2-2, with D possibly matching TRBD2 (5 bases). The length of the CDR3 is 15 residues. Trimming cost V 0 bases and J 5 bases, with 10 bases left between them. Per germline, CDR1 PRHDT and CDR2 FYEKMQ (reference sequence). The DNA for the CDR3 is TGTGCCAGCAGCTTAGGACTCCCGGGAACCGGGGAGCTGTTTTTT. Encoded protein: CASSLGLPGTGELFF.

This clone was counted only a few times. V and J are TRBV6-4 and TRBJ2-2; D ambiguous. V was clipped by 11 bases and J by 7 bases, with 11 bases between them. This CDR3 comprises 11 residues. CDR1 and CDR2 (germline): MRHNA, SNTAGT. The CDR3 DNA reads as TGTGCCGAGCTAGTTGACGGGGAGCTGTTTTTT. Protein: CAELVDGELFF.

This clone showed up just once. This chain connects TRBV19 to TRBJ1-5; D call uncertain. Germline V gives CDR1 LNHDA, CDR2 SQIVND (reference sequence). The CDR3 is 15 amino acids. V was trimmed by 6 bases and J by 1 base, leaving 13 bases between them. The CDR3 bases are TGTGCCAGTAGCTTCTCTCCCAGGAGCAATCAGCCCCAGCATTTT. Protein: CASSFSPRSNQPQHF.

The rearrangement uses TRBV20-1 and TRBJ2-2; 7 bases are shared with TRBD2. CDR1 is DFQATT, CDR2 SNEGSKA, per germline (reference sequence). The CDR3 spans 15 residues. Unmatched junction bases numbered 6, after V lost 3 bases and J lost 2 bases. The CDR3 here is CSASDPGLNTGELFF. Written as DNA, the CDR3 is TGCAGTGCTAGTGATCCGGGACTAAACACCGGGGAGCTGTTTTTT.

The gene calls are TRBV5-1 and TRBJ2-1, with D possibly being TRBD2 (6 bases). V lost 6 bases, J lost 0 bases, and 16 bases lay in between. CDR1 is SGHRS and CDR2 is YFSETQ in the germline V gene. This CDR3 is 16 amino acids long. The CDR3: CASIPGLPSSYNEQFF. The DNA for the CDR3 is TGCGCCAGCATTCCGGGACTGCCGAGCTCCTACAATGAGCAGTTCTTC.

The chain recombines TRBV14 with TRBJ2-3, with D perhaps matching TRBD1 (5 bases). CDR1 is SGHDN and CDR2 is FVKESK in the germline V gene. The CDR3 is made up of 13 amino acids. V was pared by 5 bases and J by 2 bases, with 8 bases between. The CDR3 DNA follows: TGTGCCAGCAGCAGACAGATCACAGATACGCAGTATTTT. Encoded protein: CASSRQITDTQYF.

The chain couples TRBV6-6 to TRBJ1-4; tentatively, D is TRBD1 (5 bases). Germline V gene data show CDR1 as MNHNY and CDR2 as SVGAGI (reference sequence). V lost 5 bases, J lost 0 bases, and 16 bases lay in between. This CDR3 is 17 amino acids long. CDR3 protein: CASSPSWGDATNEKLFF. Written as DNA, the CDR3 is TGTGCCAGCAGTCCTTCGTGGGGCGATGCAACTAATGAAAAACTGTTTTTT.

The rearrangement joins TRBV2 to TRBJ1-5, with TRBD1 identical over 10 bases. The V gene end was trimmed by 4 bases and the J gene end by 5 bases; junction bases not matched to a gene: 2. The CDR3 consists of 14 residues. Germline CDR1 reads SNHLY; CDR2 reads FYNNEI. The CDR3 nucleotides are TGTGCCAGCAGTGGGACAGGGGGTTATCAGCCCCAGCATTTT. It encodes CASSGTGGYQPQHF.

The rearrangement uses TRBV4-1 and TRBJ2-2, with TRBD2 matching 8 bases. CDR1 is MGHRA and CDR2 is YSYEKL in the germline V gene. The CDR3 runs to 17 residues. After removal of 1 base from V and 5 bases from J, the junction contained 9 bases not matched to a gene. The CDR3 DNA reads TGCGCCAGCAGCCAAGGACCGGGGGGGCCGTCTACCGGGGAGCTGTTTTTT. It is translated as CASSQGPGGPSTGELFF.

In this sample, this clone turned up once. This chain links TRBV10-3 with TRBJ2-7, with 7 bases lining up with TRBD1. In germline, CDR1 is ENHRY, CDR2 SYGVKD. Germline trimming cut 11 bases from V and 4 bases from J; bases unmatched to any gene: 14. There are 14 residues in the CDR3. The CDR3 spells CAARPGQASYEQYF. In nucleotides, the CDR3 is TGTGCCGCACGACCTGGACAGGCGTCTTACGAGCAGTACTTC.

The gene calls are TRBV27 and TRBJ2-3, with no clear D. The CDR3 runs to 12 residues. Looked up from germline, CDR1 is MNHEY and CDR2 is SMNVEV (reference sequence). Trimming removed 4 bases from V and 2 bases from J, with 4 bases in between. CDR3 in DNA: TGTGCCAGCAGTTCCGTCACAGATACGCAGTATTTT. Translating gives CASSSVTDTQYF.

The CDR3 DNA is TGTGCCAGCAGTTTGGGACACACACCCTCCTACGAGCAGTACTTC. Protein: CASSLGHTPSYEQYF. This sequence joins TRBV27 and TRBJ2-7; tentatively, D is TRBD1 (6 bases). The V and J ends lost 3 bases and 0 bases respectively, with 12 bases between them. This CDR3 is built from 15 residues. Germline lookup yields CDR1 MNHEY and CDR2 SMNVEV (reference sequence).

The rearrangement joins TRBV4-1 to TRBJ2-7; a possible D gene is TRBD1 (6 bases). Germline CDR1 is MGHRA and CDR2 is YSYEKL. V shed 2 bases and J shed 1 base, with 12 bases lying between them. This CDR3 has 15 amino acids. Written as DNA, the CDR3 is TGCGCCAGCAGCCAATCCGACGGACAGTCCTACGAGCAGTACTTC. Translating it yields CASSQSDGQSYEQYF.

The rearrangement uses TRBV5-8 and TRBJ2-3; possible D gene TRBD1, 5 bases. The CDR3 covers 13 residues. V lost 4 bases to trimming and J lost 0 bases, with 6 bases between them. Germline V gene lookup returns CDR1 SGHTS and CDR2 YDEGEE. CDR3 in DNA: TGTGCCAGCAGCCCAGGGAGCACAGATACGCAGTATTTT. It yields the protein CASSPGSTDTQYF.

This chain uses TRBV6-5 with TRBJ1-2, with 9 bases lining up with TRBD1. CDR1 and CDR2 from the germline V gene are MNHEY and SVGAGI. The ends lost 7 bases at V and 2 bases at J; junction bases unmatched: 5. The CDR3 extends over 14 amino acids. This CDR3 is CASNDRGVNYGYTF. The CDR3 coding sequence is TGTGCCAGCAACGACAGGGGGGTAAACTATGGCTACACCTTC.

This clone was seen once. V gene TRBV6-2 or TRBV6-3 combines with J gene TRBJ1-1; D is unresolved. Germline V lookup: CDR1 MNHEY, CDR2 SVGEGT. V lost 2 bases, J lost 4 bases, and 17 bases lay in between. There are 16 residues in the CDR3. The CDR3: CASSYPPPGDSTEAFF. In DNA form, the CDR3 reads TGTGCCAGCAGTTACCCTCCCCCAGGCGATAGCACTGAAGCTTTCTTT.

The V gene is TRBV27, the J gene TRBJ1-1; 10 nucleotides agree with TRBD1. Trimming removed 4 bases from V and 2 bases from J; junction bases left unmatched: 4. The CDR3 runs 15 residues. Germline assignment: CDR1 MNHEY and CDR2 SMNVEV (reference sequence). CDR3 residues: CASSSRDRGNTEAFF. DNA of the CDR3: TGTGCCAGCAGTTCAAGGGACAGGGGTAACACTGAAGCTTTCTTT.